The source of this T cell receptor beta chain is a study of blood T cell repertoires in COVID-19 (dated by TCRdb to the early 2020s). About the full investigation: Samples from collaborators originated in the United States, Italy and Spain and spanned both the acute and convalescent phases of COVID-19. Samples were obtained from the ongoing ImmuneRACE study (first 160 participants) and from over 1,000 subjects provided by 6 global collaborators. A freely available public database, intended as a resource for researchers studying the immune response to SARS-CoV-2, is where the repertoires were released. Sample metadata almost always included a de-identified subject ID, COVID-19 status, age in years and sex. The material from the prospective study consisted of cDNA or gDNA derived from T cells, B-cell-depleted T cells, or PBMCs. Deeply sampled blood TCRbeta repertoires from subjects exposed to, actively infected with, or recovered from COVID-19 were included in the dataset. HLA class I and class II types, where available, came from metadata supplied by the sample provider rather than from assay-based typing. Broad study findings and their caveats: Clinical and demographic metadata were provided uncurated, with the amount varying by source and participant.

Whole blood was collected in K2EDTA tubes by collaborating institutions according to the institutions' own protocols. Collaborator samples were shipped for TCRbeta analysis as frozen whole blood, isolated PBMCs, or DNA extracted from either sample type. TCRbeta CDR3 regions were amplified from genomic DNA using the immunoSEQ Assay, a bias-controlled multiplex PCR. On the study's bioinformatics: The number of nucleated cells in each sample was estimated from the amplification of reference gene primers within the assay. Sequence reads were collapsed and filtered to measure the absolute abundance of every unique TCRbeta CDR3 rearrangement. Productive Simpson clonality was computed per sample as the square root of Simpson's diversity index over productive rearrangements. The table was pulled from immuneACCESS by TCRdb, which kept in-frame rearrangements only. Such tables lose some clones; where checked, under half of the loss comes from unresolved V genes, and the rest has no known cause. For V, J and clone size, that table is used; D and trimming come from the DNA. For this sample the table gives about 270,000 clones, of which 82% were detected only once. 3.1% of the sample lies in the top ten.

A word on this clone: The target of this receptor is not known. The input lacks base qualities; no much larger clone sits a single base away.

Sequencing was done on a sample of peripheral blood. The sequence derives from a woman between 18 and 29 years old with acute or convalescent COVID-19.

Read as DNA, the sequence is TGTGCCACCAGCAGAGATTTGGGGACAGCGAATTCACCCCTCCACTTT. The translation is CATSRDLGTANSPLHF. The sequence links TRBV15 to TRBJ1-6, and TRBD1 aligns with 7 junction nucleotides. The germline V gene (reference sequence) sets CDR1 to LNHNV and CDR2 to YYDKDF. The CDR3 runs 16 residues from the cysteine to the phenylalanine. Only the CDR3 DNA is retained, 48 bases long and in frame from the first base. Compared with germline, V lacks 0 bases and J lacks 7 bases; bases without a gene match: 6.